The sequence of this T cell receptor (beta chain) was determined in a study of T-cell memory formation after mild COVID-19. V lost 1 base, J lost 2 bases, and 8 bases stayed unmatched. Looked up from germline, CDR1 is SGHTA and CDR2 is FQGNSA. This CDR3 comprises 17 residues. TCRdb re-called the 5' RACE reads through MiXCR, storing one row per CDR3 protein. The sample has about 400,000 distinct CDR3 sequences; approximately 15% are singletons. The TCR comes from a man aged 18 to 30 who had mild COVID-19 (a few samples of this study predate the infection). Cell type and time point are not known. The V gene is TRBV7-2, the J gene TRBJ2-5; 9 nucleotides agree with TRBD1. The sample consisted of PBMCs or a T cell subset sorted from them (not recorded which). As DNA, the CDR3 is TGTGCCAGCAGCTTAGATCCCTGGACAGGGGAACAAGAGACCCAGTACTTC. Translating it yields CASSLDPWTGEQETQYF.